The present T cell receptor beta chain was sequenced within a study of CD8+CD57+ T cells in acquired aplastic anemia. Study summary: When averaged, DNA from sorted CD4+ and CD8+ cells came to 3 to 4 ug.

It was patients with CD8+CD57+ cell expansion by flow cytometry who were chosen for sequencing. This clonotype was counted ten times or more. CDR3 length: 10 amino acids. CDR1 is SEHNR, CDR2 FQNEAQ, per germline (reference sequence). V lost 3 bases to trimming and J lost 9 bases, with 2 bases between them. Genomic DNA templated the TCR beta VDJ and CDR3 profiling. TCRdb processed the reads anew with MiXCR; each CDR3 protein has one entry. The repertoire consists of about 250,000 distinct CDR3 sequences, with around half occurring once and the leading ten covering 7.8%. The chain recombines TRBV7-9 with TRBJ2-2, with unresolved D. This clonotype originated in a human donor with aplastic anemia. The sequencing input was sorted CD4+, CD8+, or CD8+CD57+ T cells (not recorded which) from PBMCs. The CDR3 region has the DNA TGTGCCAGCAGCTTCCGGGAGCTGTTTTTT. The encoded protein is CASSFRELFF. The full variable domain, its missing parts supplied by reference TRBV7-9 and TRBJ2-2, is DTGVSQNPRHKITKRGQNVTFRCDPISEHNRLYWYRQTLGQGPEFLTYFQNEAQLEKSRLLSDRFSAERPKGSFSTLEIQRTEQGDSAMYLCASSFRELFFGEGSRLTVL.